This passage covers 32 T cell receptor beta chains from one sample sequenced in a study of cytomegalovirus exposure and HLA in healthy donors. The primer mix had 60 Vbeta and 13 Jbeta primers. Profiling relied on immunoSEQ multiplex PCR, and the TCRdb table lists in-frame clones only, not all of them. This sample carries roughly 150,000 clones, 84% of them seen once, and the ten largest clones take under 1.1%. The source material was PBMCs. These receptor sequences come from a man under 40 in good health and CMV-seronegative.

The chain recombines TRBV4-2 with TRBJ1-5; TRBD1 matches at 7 bases. Looked up from germline, CDR1 is LGHNA and CDR2 is YNFKEQ. The V segment lost 4 bases and the J segment 0 bases; nucleotides outside the gene matches: 3. The CDR3 spans 15 residues. This CDR3 is CASSLGTVSNQPQHF. DNA of the CDR3: TGTGCCAGCAGCCTTGGGACAGTTAGCAATCAGCCCCAGCATTTT.

This clone was counted only a few times. J is TRBJ1-4 and V is TRBV10-3; a weak D match, TRBD1 (5 bases). V was shortened by 4 bases and J by 8 bases, with 14 bases between the two germline ends. From germline, CDR1 is ENHRY and CDR2 SYGVKD. The CDR3 loop spans 14 amino acids. The DNA for the CDR3 is TGTGCCATCAGTGGTCAGGGAGGGGAGGAAAAACTGTTTTTT. Amino acids: CAISGQGGEEKLFF.

The V and J genes are TRBV27 and TRBJ1-3, with 7 bases that match TRBD1. The CDR3 totals 15 residues. V was pared by 5 bases and J by 0 bases, with 4 bases of the junction left unmatched. In germline, CDR1 is MNHEY, CDR2 SMNVEV (reference sequence). For the CDR3, the DNA is TGTGCCAGCAGTCTGGGGACAGACTCTGGAAACACCATATATTTT. It translates to CASSLGTDSGNTIYF.

CDR3 nucleotides: TGTGCCAGCGGACAGACGAACACCGGGGAGCTGTTTTTT. Translated, it gives CASGQTNTGELFF. This rearrangement joins TRBV5-4 to TRBJ2-2; a weak D match, TRBD1 (6 bases). The CDR3 consists of 13 residues. In germline, CDR1 is SGHNT, CDR2 YYREEE (reference sequence). Trimming removed 7 bases at V and 0 bases at J, with 7 bases between.

This clone was detected only a few times. The chain couples TRBV5-5 to TRBJ1-5; perhaps TRBD1 as D (6 bases). Germline CDR1 and CDR2: SGHKS and YYEKEE (reference sequence). The CDR3 extends over 14 amino acids. Trimming stripped 2 bases from V and 5 bases from J, with 11 bases between. The CDR3 spells CASSFATGYQPQHF. CDR3 nucleotide sequence: TGTGCCAGCAGCTTCGCGACAGGTTATCAGCCCCAGCATTTT.

V and J are TRBV28 and TRBJ1-1, with D perhaps matching TRBD1 (6 bases). V dropped 7 bases and J dropped 0 bases, with 15 bases sitting between them. The CDR3 has 15 amino acids. Germline assignment: CDR1 MDHEN and CDR2 SYDVKM. CDR3 region: CASNTPAGVNTEAFF. The DNA for the CDR3 is TGTGCCAGCAACACCCCCGCAGGGGTGAACACTGAAGCTTTCTTT.

V and J are TRBV6-6 and TRBJ2-5; 11 bases line up with TRBD2. The germline V gene encodes CDR1 MNHNY and CDR2 SVGAGI (reference sequence). The CDR3 sequence is 15 residues long. J lost 3 bases, V lost 6 bases, and 6 bases had no gene match. CDR3 amino acids: CASRGGGLAEETQYF. In DNA, the CDR3 is TGTGCCAGCAGAGGGGGGGGACTAGCGGAAGAGACCCAGTACTTC.

Here the CDR3 DNA reads TGCGCCAGCAGCCCGGCAGGGGGCACTGAAGCTTTCTTT. It yields the protein CASSPAGGTEAFF. The rearrangement links TRBV5-1 to TRBJ1-1; 7 nucleotides line up with TRBD1. With 4 bases clipped from V and 4 bases from J, the junction kept 4 bases outside the gene matches. CDR3 size: 13 residues. The V gene's germline CDR1 is SGHRS and CDR2 YFSETQ.

The chain uses TRBV10-3 and TRBJ2-5; possible D gene TRBD1, 5 bases. The J call could be wrong; TRBJ2-7 is a better fit for the DNA end. The CDR3 sequence is 14 residues long. Germline CDR1 and CDR2: ENHRY and SYGVKD. CDR3 amino acids: CAISYRTNTYEQYF. The CDR3, as DNA: TGTGCCATCAGTTACAGGACGAACACCTACGAGCAGTACTTC.

V usage is TRBV5-6 and J usage is TRBJ2-3, with D possibly TRBD2 on 5 matching bases. From germline, CDR1 is SGHDT and CDR2 YYEEEE. The CDR3 loop spans 13 amino acids. Trimming left V 0 bases short and J 8 bases short, with 10 bases between. The CDR3 DNA follows: TGTGCCAGCAGCTTGGAGCAGCGGATTACGCAGTATTTT. Encoded protein: CASSLEQRITQYF.

The chain combines TRBV6-5 with TRBJ1-2; TRBD1 is a possible D gene (6 bases). The V gene's germline CDR1 is MNHEY and CDR2 SVGAGI. The germline V and J ends were trimmed by 2 bases and 6 bases, with 13 bases remaining between them. The CDR3 runs 14 residues. The CDR3 reads CASSYTRSGDGYTF. The CDR3 DNA sequence: TGTGCCAGCAGTTACACCCGATCAGGGGATGGCTACACCTTC.

CDR3 bases: TGTGCCAGCTCACCAGGGACAGGAGACTACGAGCAGTACTTC. This translates into CASSPGTGDYEQYF. The genes are TRBV18 and TRBJ2-7, with 8 positions matching TRBD1. Germline V CDR1 and CDR2: KGHSH, LQKENI. The V gene end was trimmed by 2 bases and the J gene end by 3 bases; junction bases not matched to a gene: 3. This CDR3 has 14 residues.

The chain recombines TRBV19 with TRBJ2-1; D remains unclear. V lost 5 bases, J lost 0 bases, and 11 bases lay in between. This CDR3 contains 15 residues. CDR1 is LNHDA, CDR2 SQIVND, per germline (reference sequence). CDR3 in amino acids: CASSPTGSSYNEQFF. The CDR3 bases are TGTGCCAGTAGTCCGACTGGAAGCTCCTACAATGAGCAGTTCTTC.

The chain links TRBV6-1 to TRBJ2-7; 9 bases map to TRBD2. The CDR3 is made up of 15 amino acids. The V and J ends lost 4 bases and 2 bases, in that order; junction bases with no gene match: 6. The germline gives CDR1 MNHNS, CDR2 SASEGT. CDR3 loop: CASSASTSGPYEQYF. The CDR3 DNA is TGTGCCAGCAGTGCCTCGACTAGCGGACCCTACGAGCAGTACTTC.

The CDR3 DNA sequence: TGTGCCACGGGGGGAGGGGACGAGCAGTACTTC. It codes for CATGGGDEQYF. The rearrangement uses TRBV10-3 and TRBJ2-7; 7 nucleotides agree with TRBD2. Trimming took 10 bases from V and 5 from J; bases not matched to a gene: 5. Looked up from germline, CDR1 is ENHRY and CDR2 is SYGVKD. The CDR3 loop spans 11 amino acids.

V usage is TRBV19 and J usage is TRBJ1-1, with 7 positions matching TRBD1. From germline, CDR1 is LNHDA and CDR2 SQIVND (reference sequence). The CDR3 totals 14 residues. The CDR3 region is CATTRTGLKTEAFF. The CDR3 DNA sequence: TGTGCTACGACGAGGACAGGTTTAAAGACTGAAGCTTTCTTT.

The CDR3: CASSLTGGADTQYF. The CDR3 DNA is TGTGCCAGCAGCTTGACAGGGGGCGCAGATACGCAGTATTTT. V is TRBV7-2 and J is TRBJ2-3, with 10 bases lining up with TRBD1. Germline-derived CDR1 and CDR2 are SGHTA and FQGNSA. The CDR3 covers 14 residues. V trimming: 3 bases; J trimming: 4 bases; junction bases outside the gene matches: 1.

The rearrangement joins TRBV11-2 to TRBJ2-1, with 12 positions matching TRBD2. The CDR3 is made up of 18 amino acids. CDR1 and CDR2 (germline): SGHAT, FQNNGV. The V segment lost 7 bases and the J segment 4 bases; nucleotides outside the gene matches: 14. CDR3 bases: TGTGCCAGCACCAAACCCAAAGCCGGGACTAGCGGGTACAATGAGCAGTTCTTC. This gives the protein CASTKPKAGTSGYNEQFF.

This chain connects TRBV11-3 to TRBJ1-1, with D tentatively TRBD1 (5 bases). The CDR3 sequence is 12 residues long. Germline V gives CDR1 SGHNT, CDR2 YENEEA. V lost 5 bases, J lost 4 bases, and 8 bases lay in between. The CDR3 sequence: CASSIDSTEAFF. The CDR3 nucleotides are TGTGCCAGCAGCATCGACAGCACTGAAGCTTTCTTT.

The gene calls are TRBV18 and TRBJ1-5; 9 bases are a match to TRBD1. The CDR3 extends over 15 amino acids. Germline trimming cut 4 bases from V and 2 bases from J; bases unmatched to any gene: 3. CDR1 and CDR2 (germline): KGHSH, LQKENI. In DNA, the CDR3 is TGTGCCAGCTCACGGGACAGGGCTGGCAATCAGCCCCAGCATTTT. It codes for CASSRDRAGNQPQHF.

This clone was counted only a few times. The V gene is TRBV29-1, the J gene TRBJ2-7; D is uncertain. Germline V lookup: CDR1 SQVTM, CDR2 ANQGSEA. There are 13 residues in the CDR3. The V and J ends lost 5 bases and 1 base respectively, with 12 bases between them. CDR3 amino acids: CSVTPSGSYEQYF. The CDR3 DNA reads TGCAGCGTTACTCCCTCCGGGTCCTACGAGCAGTACTTC.

This clone turned up a few times. CDR3 DNA: TGTGCCAGCTCACCCGCCAGGGGCGACGGCTACACCTTC. This codes for CASSPARGDGYTF. This chain connects TRBV18 to TRBJ1-2; D possibly corresponds to TRBD1 (6 bases). V was shortened by 3 bases and J by 8 bases, with 13 bases between the two germline ends. Germline values: CDR1 KGHSH, CDR2 LQKENI. This CDR3 is 13 amino acids long.

V is TRBV28 and J is TRBJ1-2; no clear D gene. This CDR3 has 12 amino acids. Germline-derived CDR1 and CDR2 are MDHEN and SYDVKM. V shed 5 bases and J shed 3 bases, with 7 bases lying between them. The CDR3 DNA reads TGTGCCAGCAGTCCAGTACACTATGGCTACACCTTC. The encoded protein is CASSPVHYGYTF.

This chain joins TRBV6-1 and TRBJ1-2; TRBD1 aligns across 7 bases. After removal of 11 bases from V and 4 bases from J, the junction contained 16 bases not matched to a gene. This CDR3 comprises 15 residues. Germline loops: CDR1 MNHNS, CDR2 SASEGT. CDR3 sequence (DNA): TGTGCCCTGGCCGGCAGGGGGGTTAATCGCTATGGCTACACCTTC. It is translated as CALAGRGVNRYGYTF.

The V gene is TRBV21-1, the J gene TRBJ2-7; the D call in the table, TRBD2, was not verified against the DNA. TRBV21-1 is recorded as a pseudogene. The CDR3 has 15 amino acids. CDR3 coding DNA: TGTGCCAGCAGCCTCCCGGGACTGCTGCTCTACGAGCAGTACTTC. Amino acids: CASSLPGLLLYEQYF.

The J gene is TRBJ2-7, the V gene TRBV18; 10 bases line up with TRBD2. With 4 bases clipped from V and 1 base from J, the junction kept 1 base outside the gene matches. CDR3 size: 14 residues. Germline-derived CDR1 and CDR2 are KGHSH and LQKENI. This chain's CDR3 is CASSLTSGSYEQYF. The DNA for the CDR3 is TGTGCCAGCTCACTGACTAGCGGGTCCTACGAGCAGTACTTC.

This chain uses TRBV7-9 with TRBJ2-1; 7 nucleotides align to TRBD1. After removal of 5 bases from V and 0 bases from J, the junction contained 7 bases not matched to a gene. Germline CDR1 SEHNR, CDR2 FQNEAQ (reference sequence). CDR3 size: 16 residues. CDR3 protein: CASSPKQGSSYNEQFF. The CDR3 DNA follows: TGTGCCAGCAGCCCGAAACAGGGGAGCTCCTACAATGAGCAGTTCTTC.

V gene TRBV29-1 combines with J gene TRBJ1-1, with 7 bases that match TRBD1. V lost 7 bases to trimming and J lost 0 bases; unmatched junction nucleotides: 8. Germline V gene lookup returns CDR1 SQVTM and CDR2 ANQGSEA. This CDR3 comprises 14 residues. The CDR3 spells CSGRTGAVNTEAFF. The CDR3 nucleotides are TGCAGCGGCCGGACAGGCGCCGTGAACACTGAAGCTTTCTTT.

The rearrangement uses TRBV9 and TRBJ2-3; TRBD1 matches at 9 bases. The germline CDR1 and CDR2 sequences are SGDLS and YYNGEE. With V trimmed by 3 bases and J by 5 bases, 4 bases remained unmatched. The CDR3 has 14 amino acids. Here the CDR3 reads CASSATGGGDTQYF. The CDR3 DNA sequence: TGTGCCAGCAGCGCTACAGGGGGCGGAGATACGCAGTATTTT.

The rearrangement links TRBV28 to TRBJ1-4; perhaps TRBD1 as D (6 bases). The CDR3 has 15 residues. Germline CDR1 reads MDHEN; CDR2 reads SYDVKM. V lost 5 bases and J 5 bases, leaving 15 bases between the germline ends. Here the CDR3 reads CASSRDGQSNEKLFF. The CDR3 nucleotides are TGTGCCAGCAGTAGGGACGGACAGTCAAATGAAAAACTGTTTTTT.

CDR3 amino acids: CASSLFGGLGVLEQYF. DNA of the CDR3: TGTGCCAGCAGCTTATTCGGAGGGTTGGGGGTCCTCGAGCAGTACTTC. V gene TRBV7-6 combines with J gene TRBJ2-7, with a weak D call TRBD2 (6 bases). Trimming pared 2 bases from V and 6 bases from J, leaving 20 bases between. Germline V CDR1 and CDR2: SGHVS, FNYEAQ. The CDR3 spans 16 residues. Looking up the rest from reference TRBV7-6 and TRBJ2-7 gives the full variable domain: GAGVSQSPRYKVTKRGQDVALRCDPISGHVSLYWYRQALGQGPEFLTYFNYEAQQDKSGLPNDRFSAERPEGSISTLTIQRTEQRDSAMYRCASSLFGGLGVLEQYFGPGTRLTVT.

This clone came up once. The chain has TRBV13 and TRBJ2-1; TRBD2 matches at 8 bases. This CDR3 spans 14 amino acids. The V gene end was trimmed by 2 bases and the J gene end by 9 bases; junction bases not matched to a gene: 6. CDR1 PRHDT and CDR2 FYEKMQ come from the germline V gene (reference sequence). CDR3 region: CASSLHGGAGEQFF. For the CDR3, the DNA is TGTGCCAGCAGCTTACACGGGGGGGCCGGTGAGCAGTTCTTC.